This TCR beta chain originates from a study of neoadjuvant anti-PD-1 for oral cavity cancer. Study background: Before surgery, most patients got three to four biweekly 3 mg/kg nivolumab doses. Around day 43, patients without progression received a fourth nivolumab dose before surgery.

TCRdb keeps only in-frame clones here, not all; method: immunoSEQ multiplex PCR. The table has roughly 68,000 clones, roughly nine tenths seen once. This CDR3 region has 12 residues. V was pared by 11 bases and J by 5 bases, with 13 bases between. Germline assignment: CDR1 MNHNS and CDR2 SASEGT. Regarding time point: after neoadjuvant nivolumab, at surgical resection. The specimen was PBMCs, collected after nivolumab (anti-PD-1) treatment. J is TRBJ1-5 and V is TRBV6-1; a weak D match, TRBD1 (5 bases). This TCR was sampled from a person aged 40 to 85 with oral cavity squamous cell carcinoma. The CDR3 DNA reads as TGTGCCGGGAGCGAGGGGTATCAGCCCCAGCATTTT. This translates into CAGSEGYQPQHF.